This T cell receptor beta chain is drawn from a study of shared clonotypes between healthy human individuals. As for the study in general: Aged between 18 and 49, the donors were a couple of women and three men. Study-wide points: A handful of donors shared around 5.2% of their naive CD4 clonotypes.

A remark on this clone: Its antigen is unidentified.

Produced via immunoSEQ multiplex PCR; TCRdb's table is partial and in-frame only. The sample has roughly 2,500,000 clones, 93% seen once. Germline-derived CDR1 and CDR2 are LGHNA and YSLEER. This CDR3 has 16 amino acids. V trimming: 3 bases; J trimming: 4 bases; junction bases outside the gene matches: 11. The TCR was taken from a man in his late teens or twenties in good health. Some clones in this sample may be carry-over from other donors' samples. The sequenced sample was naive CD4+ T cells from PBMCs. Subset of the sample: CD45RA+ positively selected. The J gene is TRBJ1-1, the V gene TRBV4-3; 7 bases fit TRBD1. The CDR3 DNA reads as TGCGCCAGCAGCCATGACACAGGGGTGGGTTTCACTGAAGCTTTCTTT. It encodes CASSHDTGVGFTEAFF.